This T cell receptor beta chain was found in a study of human T cells and chemical hapten exposure. CDR1 and CDR2 from the germline V gene are ENHRY and SYGVKD. The CDR3 extends over 11 amino acids. V was trimmed by 7 bases and J by 6 bases, leaving 7 bases between them. Time point of the sample: pre-sensitization, week 0. The treatment: therapeutic diphenylcyclopropenone sensitization with weekly scalp DPC. Using its own MiXCR run on the RACE reads, TCRdb lists one record per CDR3 protein. The data show 380,000 or so distinct CDR3 sequences, with 5.5% seen just once and less than 9% held by the top ten.

The chain links TRBV10-3 to TRBJ1-5; D not resolved. The TCR was taken from a woman aged 18-29 years with alopecia areata. Some clones in this sample may be carry-over from other donors' samples. The sequenced sample was whole blood, obtained in connection with sensitization to the hapten diphenylcyclopropenone (DPC). CDR3 sequence (DNA): TGTGCCATCACCCCGGGTCAGCCCCAGCATTTT. Translation: CAITPGQPQHF.